This entry lists 26 T cell receptor beta chains sequenced from one sample in a study of T cells in Graves' hyperthyroidism and ophthalmopathy. Amplification of TCR beta CDR3 regions used RNA as the template. When the TCR CDR3 underwent first-round RT-PCR, the HTBI primer set was used. MiXCR, applied by TCRdb to the multiplex PCR reads, yields one record per CDR3 protein. The repertoire consists of around 300,000 distinct CDR3 sequences, with about 20% occurring once and the leading ten covering approximately 60%. The sequenced sample was blood. These receptors were taken from a man aged 25 to 40 with Graves' ophthalmopathy.

At least ten counts were recorded for this clonotype. V usage is TRBV12-3 or TRBV12-4 and J usage is TRBJ2-2; D uncertain. The CDR3 contains 15 residues. Trimming stripped 2 bases from V and 6 bases from J, with 13 bases between. The chain's CDR3 is CASSLKWTVPGELFF. The CDR3 DNA reads TGTGCCAGCAGTTTAAAGTGGACGGTTCCCGGGGAGCTGTTTTTT.

This clonotype was seen many times. This chain uses TRBV11-3 with TRBJ2-1; a possible D gene is TRBD2 (6 bases). The CDR3 loop spans 15 amino acids. The ends were cut back, 1 base at V and 3 bases at J, with 10 bases in the middle. In germline, CDR1 is SGHNT, CDR2 YENEEA. Here the CDR3 reads CASSLGTSLYNEQFF. The CDR3, as DNA: TGTGCCAGCAGCTTAGGAACTAGCCTCTACAATGAGCAGTTCTTC.

This clonotype was counted many times. This chain joins TRBV3-1 and TRBJ1-1, with D possibly being TRBD1 (5 bases). Germline lookup yields CDR1 LGHDT and CDR2 YNNKEL (reference sequence). The ends were cut back, 1 base at V and 8 bases at J, with 14 bases in the middle. The CDR3 totals 14 residues. For the CDR3, the DNA is TGTGCCAGCAGCCAAGCGTTAGGGGAAGGGGAAGCTTTCTTT. Amino acid sequence: CASSQALGEGEAFF.

The V gene is TRBV6-1, the J gene TRBJ2-5, with D perhaps TRBD1 (6 bases). V gave up 1 base and J gave up 5 bases, with 14 bases separating them. Germline V gene data show CDR1 as MNHNS and CDR2 as SASEGT. The CDR3 covers 15 residues. The CDR3 DNA sequence: TGTGCCAGCAGTGAAGACAGGGCCTGGGGGGAGACCCAGTACTTC. Translated: CASSEDRAWGETQYF.

Ten or more counts support this clonotype. V and J are TRBV11-2 and TRBJ2-5; TRBD1 is a possible D gene (5 bases). The CDR3 length is 15 residues. Deletions cut 1 base from V and 7 bases from J, with 16 bases between. Per germline, CDR1 SGHAT and CDR2 FQNNGV. CDR3 region: CASSLVLGRAATQYF. CDR3 bases: TGTGCCAGCAGCTTAGTCTTGGGCAGGGCGGCGACCCAGTACTTC.

At least ten counts were recorded for this clonotype. This chain links TRBV20-1 with TRBJ2-7; 12 positions agree with TRBD2. This CDR3 is built from 17 residues. V gave up 5 bases and J gave up 5 bases; unmatched junction bases: 16. Germline loops: CDR1 DFQATT, CDR2 SNEGSKA (reference sequence). CDR3 bases: TGCAGTGCTGGGCCCCAAGTCCGGACTAGCGGGAAAAACGAGCAGTACTTC. It codes for CSAGPQVRTSGKNEQYF.

This clonotype came up many times. The V and J genes are TRBV7-2 and TRBJ2-7; tentatively, D is TRBD1 or TRBD2 (5 bases each). V shed 5 bases and J shed 6 bases, with 14 bases lying between them. CDR1 is SGHTA and CDR2 is FQGNSA in the germline V gene. The CDR3 totals 13 residues. The CDR3 reads CASSPTRGSEQYF. The CDR3 nucleotides read TGTGCCAGCAGCCCAACTAGGGGCTCCGAGCAGTACTTC.

V is TRBV20-1 and J is TRBJ2-5, with a weak D call TRBD1 (6 bases). Germline-derived CDR1 and CDR2 are DFQATT and SNEGSKA (reference sequence). V lost 1 base to trimming and J lost 8 bases, with 20 bases between them. The CDR3 extends over 15 amino acids. CDR3 protein: CSARVPRGRNPTQYF. For the CDR3, the DNA is TGCAGTGCTAGAGTCCCGAGGGGGAGAAACCCTACCCAGTACTTC.

The rearrangement uses TRBV7-9 and TRBJ2-7; weak D call: TRBD1 (7 bases). V lost 4 bases and J 7 bases, leaving 17 bases between the germline ends. The CDR3 is 14 amino acids. CDR1 is SEHNR and CDR2 is FQNEAQ in the germline V gene (reference sequence). This CDR3 is CASSSTGTLKEQYF. DNA of the CDR3: TGTGCCAGCAGCTCGACAGGGACTCTAAAAGAGCAGTACTTC.

This clonotype was seen many times. The rearrangement links TRBV11-2 to TRBJ2-5, with a weak D call TRBD1 (6 bases). Germline loops: CDR1 SGHAT, CDR2 FQNNGV. V lost 4 bases to trimming and J lost 2 bases, with 14 bases between them. The CDR3 loop spans 15 amino acids. The chain's CDR3 is CASSSRRQEQETQYF. The CDR3 DNA reads TGTGCCAGCAGCTCAAGGAGACAGGAACAAGAGACCCAGTACTTC.

V usage is TRBV2 and J usage is TRBJ1-2, with no clear D. Per germline, CDR1 SNHLY and CDR2 FYNNEI. Trimming shortened V by 10 bases and J by 8 bases, and 23 bases separated the two germline ends. This CDR3 comprises 14 residues. The CDR3 bases are TGTGCCACTTATAGACGGGGAACTGATGGAGGCTACACCTTC. Its translation: CATYRRGTDGGYTF.

V is TRBV20-1 and J is TRBJ2-7, with 7 positions matching TRBD2. The CDR3 contains 13 residues. From germline, CDR1 is DFQATT and CDR2 SNEGSKA (reference sequence). The V segment lost 3 bases and the J segment 7 bases; nucleotides outside the gene matches: 9. The CDR3 here is CSASSTRGGEQYF. CDR3 nucleotide sequence: TGCAGTGCTAGTTCTACTAGGGGAGGGGAGCAGTACTTC.

This clonotype has more than one count but fewer than ten. V usage is TRBV2 and J usage is TRBJ1-2, with 8 nucleotides matching TRBD1. CDR1 is SNHLY, CDR2 FYNNEI, per germline. This CDR3 spans 15 amino acids. V lost 2 bases and J lost 3; bases outside the gene matches: 5. Here the CDR3 DNA reads TGTGCCAGCAGTGAAAGACAGGGGATTTACTATGGCTACACCTTC. Translation gives CASSERQGIYYGYTF.

This clonotype was seen more than once but under ten times. The rearrangement uses TRBV29-1 and TRBJ2-6, with a possible D match to TRBD1 (6 bases). The germline V gene has CDR1 SQVTM and CDR2 ANQGSEA. The V end lost 5 bases, the J end lost 1 base, and 9 bases lay between the germline ends. CDR3 length: 14 residues. CDR3 coding DNA: TGCAGCGTTAAAACAGGGTCTGGGGCCAACGTCCTGACTTTC. It encodes CSVKTGSGANVLTF.

In this sample, this clonotype turned up many times. The chain uses TRBV2 and TRBJ2-3; D may match TRBD1 or TRBD2 (5 bases each). This CDR3 spans 13 amino acids. Trimming pared 4 bases from V and 6 bases from J, leaving 11 bases between. CDR1 is SNHLY and CDR2 is FYNNEI in the germline V gene. CDR3 nucleotides: TGTGCCAGCAGTGGAGAGGGGATCGATACGCAGTATTTT. As protein: CASSGEGIDTQYF.

This clonotype was detected a few times. The V gene is TRBV11-2, the J gene TRBJ2-1, with D possibly matching TRBD1 (6 bases). Germline V lookup: CDR1 SGHAT, CDR2 FQNNGV. This CDR3 is 13 amino acids long. V lost 2 bases, J lost 15 bases, and 17 bases lay in between. The CDR3 DNA follows: TGTGCCAGCAGCTTAAGTGGTAGGGGGAATCGGTTCTTC. Protein sequence: CASSLSGRGNRFF.

This clonotype was seen a single time. This chain connects TRBV28 to TRBJ2-7; weak D call: TRBD1 (6 bases). CDR3 length equals 15 residues. Germline loops: CDR1 MDHEN, CDR2 SYDVKM. V lost 7 bases and J lost 1, with 17 bases in between. This chain's CDR3 is CASIETGDSSYEQYF. The CDR3, as DNA: TGTGCCAGCATAGAGACAGGAGATTCTTCCTACGAGCAGTACTTC.

This clonotype was detected a few times. The CDR3 here is CASSYLAGAGDTQYF. The CDR3, as DNA: TGTGCCAGCAGCTATCTAGCGGGGGCCGGAGATACGCAGTATTTT. The chain couples TRBV11-3 to TRBJ2-3; 10 bases align to TRBD2. J lost 5 bases, V lost 4 bases, and 6 bases had no gene match. The CDR3 runs 15 residues. Germline V gene data show CDR1 as SGHNT and CDR2 as YENEEA.

This clonotype was counted only a few times. The genes are TRBV7-2 and TRBJ1-1; perhaps TRBD1 as D (5 bases). The ends were cut back, 5 bases at V and 3 bases at J, with 16 bases in the middle. Per germline, CDR1 SGHTA and CDR2 FQGNSA. The CDR3 is made up of 15 amino acids. The CDR3 is CASSADGGRHTEAFF. The CDR3 DNA reads TGTGCCAGCAGCGCAGACGGGGGAAGGCACACTGAAGCTTTCTTT.

This clonotype occurred a few times. This rearrangement joins TRBV12-3 or TRBV12-4 to TRBJ2-7; tentative D call: TRBD1 (6 bases). The V end was cut by 3 bases, the J end by 3 bases, with 9 bases between. CDR3 length equals 13 residues. The CDR3 sequence is CASSLGHLYEQYF. DNA for the CDR3: TGTGCCAGCAGTTTGGGACATCTCTACGAGCAGTACTTC.

The chain joins TRBV7-6 to TRBJ1-1; no firm D call. The V and J ends lost 1 base and 10 bases respectively, with 28 bases between them. The CDR3 contains 18 residues. The germline V gene has CDR1 SGHVS and CDR2 FNYEAQ. CDR3 DNA: TGTGCCAGCAGCTTAGGAGATGGAGCAGGCTTTAAGTCCGATCGAGCTTTCTTT. Its translation is CASSLGDGAGFKSDRAFF.

This chain connects TRBV11-3 to TRBJ2-2, with TRBD2 as a possible D gene (6 bases). The germline CDR1 and CDR2 sequences are SGHNT and YENEEA. This CDR3 contains 15 residues. Trimming left V 5 bases short and J 6 bases short, with 16 bases between. CDR3 DNA sequence: TGTGCCAGCAGCGGAGGGACGGTCTTCGCCGGGGAGCTGTTTTTT. This gives the protein CASSGGTVFAGELFF.

This clonotype came up a few times. The rearrangement joins TRBV6-1 to TRBJ1-2, with D unresolved. Deletions cut 4 bases from V and 4 bases from J, with 10 bases between. This CDR3 has 13 residues. CDR1 is MNHNS and CDR2 is SASEGT in the germline V gene. The CDR3 DNA reads as TGTGCCAGCAGTGCGGGTCCGAGCTATGGCTACACCTTC. Protein product: CASSAGPSYGYTF.

This clonotype was observed a few times. The chain recombines TRBV3-1 with TRBJ2-7, with a tentative D call TRBD2 (5 bases). Germline CDR1 and CDR2: LGHDT and YNNKEL (reference sequence). Trimming took off 0 bases at V and 5 bases at J, with 11 bases between the two ends. This CDR3 spans 14 amino acids. The CDR3 bases are TGTGCCAGCAGCCAAGATCCCGGGGATGACGAGCAGTACTTC. This sequence encodes CASSQDPGDDEQYF.

A word on this clonotype: A single base separates this from a much larger clone, so it may be a read error. V is TRBV9 and J is TRBJ2-7; 8 nucleotides agree with TRBD2. Germline V gives CDR1 SGDLS, CDR2 YYNGEE. The CDR3 has 14 amino acids. The CDR3, as DNA: TGTGCCGGCAGCCCGGGGGGGTCCCCCTACGAGCAGTACTTC. Translation: CAGSPGGSPYEQYF.

The chain has TRBV7-2 and TRBJ2-3; D gene unclear. Trimming left V 3 bases short and J 2 bases short, with 6 bases between. There are 13 residues in the CDR3. Germline-derived CDR1 and CDR2 are SGHTA and FQGNSA. The CDR3 DNA is TGTGCCAGCAGCTTTAGTCACACAGATACGCAGTATTTT. Translating gives CASSFSHTDTQYF. Full variable domain (missing parts from reference TRBV7-2 and TRBJ2-3): GAGVSQSPSNKVTEKGKDVELRCDPISGHTALYWYRQSLGQGLEFLIYFQGNSAPDKSGLPSDRFSAERTGGSVSTLTIQRTQQEDSAVYLCASSFSHTDTQYFGPGTRLTVL.